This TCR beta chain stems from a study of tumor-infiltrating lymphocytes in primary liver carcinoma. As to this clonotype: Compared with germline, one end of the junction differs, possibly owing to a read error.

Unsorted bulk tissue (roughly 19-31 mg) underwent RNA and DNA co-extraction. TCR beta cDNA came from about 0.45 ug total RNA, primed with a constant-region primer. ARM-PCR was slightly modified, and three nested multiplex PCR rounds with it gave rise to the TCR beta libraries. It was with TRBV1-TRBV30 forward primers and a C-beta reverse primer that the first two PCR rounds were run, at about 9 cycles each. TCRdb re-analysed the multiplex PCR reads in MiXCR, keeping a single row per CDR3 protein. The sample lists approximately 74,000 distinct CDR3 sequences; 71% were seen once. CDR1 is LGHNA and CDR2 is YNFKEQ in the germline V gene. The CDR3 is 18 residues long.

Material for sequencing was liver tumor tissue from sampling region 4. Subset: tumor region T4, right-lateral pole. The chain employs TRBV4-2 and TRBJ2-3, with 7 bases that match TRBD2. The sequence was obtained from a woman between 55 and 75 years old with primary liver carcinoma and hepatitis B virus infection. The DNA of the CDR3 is TGCGTCAGCAGCCAATTAGGGCTAGCGGCAGCCAGCACAGATACGCAGTATTTT. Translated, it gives CVSSQLGLAAASTDTQYF.